This passage covers 4 T cell receptor beta chains from one sample sequenced in a study of T cell responses to AZD1222 COVID-19 vaccine. The table came from immunoSEQ multiplex PCR; TCRdb's copy has only in-frame clones and leaves some out. The sample holds 95,000 to 150,000 clones, approximately 90% seen once. Sequences were derived from peripheral blood, sampled 28 days after the second AZD1222 dose. Receptors originate from an adult who received the AZD1222 COVID-19 vaccine.

The chain carries TRBV7-2 and TRBJ2-2; D unresolved. V dropped 5 bases and J dropped 3 bases, with 4 bases sitting between them. CDR3 size: 12 residues. Germline CDR1 and CDR2: SGHTA and FQGNSA. The CDR3 here is CASSLYTGELFF. CDR3 nucleotide sequence: TGTGCCAGCAGCCTATACACCGGGGAGCTGTTTTTT. The variable domain in full, completed from reference TRBV7-2 and TRBJ2-2, reads GAGVSQSPSNKVTEKGKDVELRCDPISGHTALYWYRQSLGQGLEFLIYFQGNSAPDKSGLPSDRFSAERTGGSVSTLTIQRTQQEDSAVYLCASSLYTGELFFGEGSRLTVL.

The chain has TRBV29-1 and TRBJ2-5; D not certain. V dropped 1 base and J dropped 4 bases, with 7 bases sitting between them. CDR3 size: 12 residues. Germline CDR1 and CDR2: SQVTM and ANQGSEA. The CDR3 bases are TGCAGCGTTGAAGGGGTTGCAGAGACCCAGTACTTC. Translating gives CSVEGVAETQYF.

The sample holds a few counts of this clone. V gene TRBV28 combines with J gene TRBJ2-6; 10 bases are a match to TRBD1. Germline CDR1 reads MDHEN; CDR2 reads SYDVKM. This CDR3 has 16 residues. V trimming: 7 bases; J trimming: 2 bases; junction bases outside the gene matches: 5. For the CDR3, the DNA is TGTGCCAGCAAAAGACAGGGGGCGACTGGGGCCAACGTCCTGACTTTC. Encoded protein: CASKRQGATGANVLTF.

This clone was seen a single time. This chain connects TRBV6-5 to TRBJ1-1; tentative D call: TRBD1 (6 bases). V lost 4 bases and J 2 bases, leaving 14 bases between the germline ends. The CDR3 has 15 residues. The germline V gene has CDR1 MNHEY and CDR2 SVGAGI. CDR3 sequence reads: CASSFSGGANTEAFF. CDR3 nucleotide sequence: TGTGCCAGCAGTTTCTCGGGGGGGGCTAACACTGAAGCTTTCTTT.